What follows is one T cell receptor beta chain and its context. Its cognate antigen is unknown. The entry originates in a study of CD8+ T cells in alopecia areata. Study-level points and caveats: Higher clonality was seen in lesional scalp than in normal scalp, especially in alopecia totalis/universalis.

Reverse transcription of extracted RNA yielded cDNA, which provided the sequencing template. The protocol was immunoSEQ multiplex PCR, while the TCRdb copy is restricted to in-frame clones and leaves out a portion. The sample has 65,000 to 95,000 clones, about 51% seen once; the top ten hold 5.7%. The V gene lost 6 bases and the J gene lost 2 bases, with 10 bases spanning the gap. Germline V gene lookup returns CDR1 SQVTM and CDR2 ANQGSEA. The CDR3 consists of 12 residues. Lesional scalp punch biopsies and peripheral blood came from alopecia areata patients. Both CD4+ and CD8+ T cells were separated by sorting PBMCs.

V gene TRBV29-1 combines with J gene TRBJ1-1; weak D call: TRBD1 (5 bases). The TCR originated in a human donor with alopecia areata. What was sequenced was NKG2D-high CD8+ T cells sorted from blood. The CDR3 bases are TGCAGCGTCTGGGGCGACAACACTGAAGCTTTCTTT. Its protein is CSVWGDNTEAFF.